The 8 T cell receptor beta chains listed next were all sequenced from one sample in a study of cytomegalovirus exposure and HLA in healthy donors (dated by TCRdb to 2017 to 2019). The library was made by the immunoSEQ multiplex PCR assay. This is the immuneACCESS table as TCRdb keeps it, with only in-frame sequences that have V and J called. A part of the clones is gone; compared with another copy, unresolved V genes explain less than half, and the rest is unexplained. For this sample the table gives more than 110,000 clones, of which approximately 85% were detected only once. Jointly, the top ten make up over 1.1% of the sample. Sequencing input: PBMCs. The receptor source for this set is a woman under 40 in good health and CMV-seronegative.

The CDR3 nucleotides are TGCAGCGGCCAGACTCTTTCCATGAACACTGAAGCTTTCTTT. It codes for CSGQTLSMNTEAFF. V usage is TRBV29-1 and J usage is TRBJ1-1; D gene ambiguous. The germline CDR1 and CDR2 sequences are SQVTM and ANQGSEA. The CDR3 spans 14 residues. Trimming took 7 bases from V and 0 from J, leaving 15 bases between them.

V is TRBV11-1 and J is TRBJ1-4, with D possibly TRBD1 on 5 matching bases. The V gene lost 2 bases and the J gene lost 4 bases, with 8 bases spanning the gap. Germline assignment: CDR1 SGHAT and CDR2 FQDESV (reference sequence). The length of the CDR3 is 14 residues. The CDR3 DNA follows: TGTGCCAGCAGCTTACAGGGAAATAATGAAAAACTGTTTTTT. It encodes CASSLQGNNEKLFF.

The chain recombines TRBV30 with TRBJ1-1; tentative D call: TRBD1 (6 bases). Germline V gene sequence: CDR1 GTSNPN, CDR2 SVGIG (reference sequence). V was shortened by 5 bases and J by 7 bases, with 17 bases between the two germline ends. This CDR3 is built from 13 residues. CDR3 in DNA: TGTGCCTGGGACCGGATGGGGGGGCTTGAAGCTTTCTTT. Translation gives CAWDRMGGLEAFF.

The chain is built from TRBV7-9 and TRBJ2-7; 8 nucleotides agree with TRBD1. The germline CDR1 and CDR2 sequences are SEHNR and FQNEAQ (reference sequence). V shed 1 base, J shed 5 bases, and the junction held 4 bases outside the gene matches. The CDR3 is made up of 14 amino acids. The CDR3 DNA reads as TGTGCCAGCAGCTTAGGGACAGGGAGAGACGAGCAGTACTTC. It encodes CASSLGTGRDEQYF.

The chain is built from TRBV7-2 and TRBJ1-1, with D possibly being TRBD1 (5 bases). CDR1 is SGHTA, CDR2 FQGNSA, per germline. Between the trimmed V and J ends, which lost 5 bases and 4 bases, there was a span of 11 bases. The CDR3 loop spans 13 amino acids. The CDR3 DNA reads as TGTGCCAGCAGCCGCCGGGGGGGCACTGAAGCTTTCTTT. The encoded protein is CASSRRGGTEAFF.

In this sample, this clone turned up once. The V call is TRBV9, the J call TRBJ2-5, with TRBD1 matching over 8 bases. V lost 4 bases to trimming and J lost 5 bases; unmatched junction nucleotides: 10. CDR3 size: 15 residues. The germline V gene encodes CDR1 SGDLS and CDR2 YYNGEE. In DNA, the CDR3 is TGTGCCAGCAGCTTTTCAGGGGGCGGAGGGGAGACCCAGTACTTC. Residues: CASSFSGGGGETQYF. Based on the CDR3 plus reference TRBV9 and TRBJ2-5, the full variable domain is DSGVTQTPKHLITATGQRVTLRCSPRSGDLSVYWYQQSLDQGLQFLIQYYNGEERAKGNILERFSAQQFPDLHSELNLSSLELGDSALYFCASSFSGGGGETQYFGPGTRLLVL.

The J gene is TRBJ1-1, the V gene TRBV5-1, with 8 bases aligning to TRBD1. The germline gives CDR1 SGHRS, CDR2 YFSETQ. The CDR3 extends over 16 amino acids. Trimming took 3 bases from V and 1 from J; bases not matched to a gene: 8. The CDR3 loop is CASSSQATGANTEAFF. The CDR3 nucleotides are TGCGCCAGCAGCTCCCAGGCGACAGGGGCGAACACTGAAGCTTTCTTT.

This chain joins TRBV2 and TRBJ2-5; 14 nucleotides agree with TRBD2. The CDR3 spans 15 residues. Trimming took 6 bases from V and 4 from J; bases not matched to a gene: 4. The germline gives CDR1 SNHLY, CDR2 FYNNEI. The CDR3: CASRGTSGGRETQYF. The CDR3 DNA reads TGTGCCAGCAGGGGGACTAGCGGGGGTCGAGAGACCCAGTACTTC.